Listed here is a single T cell receptor beta chain. The antigen is not known. CDR1 and CDR2 from the germline V gene are MNHEY and SMNVEV (reference sequence). Deletions cut 2 bases from V and 1 base from J, with 12 bases between. CDR3 length: 15 amino acids. This sample is part of a study of shared clonotypes between healthy human individuals. Whole-study context: Each donor's CD8 memory used one plate, CD8 naive two, each CD4 subset three. Study-wide results and limits: When compared with the clonotypes that were shared by all four sorted-subset donors, the non-shared clonotypes turned out to have lower generation probabilities. Blood was the only sampled material, and tissue repertoires likely differ.

TCRdb's table, derived via immunoSEQ multiplex PCR, lists solely in-frame clones and lacks some. Counted here are some 1.5 million clones, approximately 98% occurring once; the ten biggest clones make up around 0.45%. Input material: naive CD4+ T cells sorted from blood. Subset given: CD45RA+ positively selected. The chain carries TRBV27 and TRBJ2-7; D possibly uses TRBD1 or TRBD2 (5 bases each). This receptor was obtained from a man aged 30-40 years in good health. The CDR3 DNA reads as TGTGCCAGCAGTTTACCGGGGCGCGAATCCTACGAGCAGTACTTC. Its protein is CASSLPGRESYEQYF.